Below, 22 T cell receptor beta chains from the same sample are listed, as sequenced in a study of regulatory dendritic cells for organ transplantation. The table came from immunoSEQ multiplex PCR; TCRdb's copy has only in-frame clones and leaves some out. The top ten hold 2.2% of the sample, which has about 30,000 clones, roughly 79% seen once. The sample consisted of memory CD4+ T cells from blood. Subset reported: CD45RO+ memory T cells. Receptors originate from a human donor in good health.

The rearrangement uses TRBV4-3 and TRBJ2-1; D tentatively fits TRBD1 or TRBD2 (5 bases each). This CDR3 is built from 16 residues. The ends were cut back, 1 base at V and 4 bases at J, with 14 bases in the middle. Germline CDR1 is LGHNA and CDR2 is YSLEER. The CDR3 is CASSQGPGRTYNEQFF. For the CDR3, the DNA is TGCGCCAGCAGCCAAGGACCGGGACGGACTTACAATGAGCAGTTCTTC.

This rearrangement joins TRBV27 to TRBJ1-2, with a weak D call TRBD1 (6 bases). Germline values: CDR1 MNHEY, CDR2 SMNVEV (reference sequence). The CDR3 runs 18 residues. V was pared by 5 bases and J by 1 base, with 23 bases between. CDR3 in amino acids: CASSARFGRGGFNYGYTF. The CDR3 DNA reads as TGTGCCAGCAGTGCCCGGTTTGGGCGGGGGGGCTTTAACTATGGCTACACCTTC.

In this sample, this clone turned up once. The CDR3 DNA reads TGTGCCAGCTCACGAGTCCGGGACAACTATGGCTACACCTTC. This codes for CASSRVRDNYGYTF. The chain couples TRBV18 to TRBJ1-2, with a tentative D call TRBD1 (5 bases). Germline V CDR1 and CDR2: KGHSH, LQKENI. This CDR3 is built from 14 residues. Between the trimmed V and J ends, which lost 4 bases and 2 bases, there was a span of 11 bases.

The chain employs TRBV7-3 and TRBJ2-3; D is ambiguous. The CDR3 sequence is 14 residues long. In germline, CDR1 is SGHTA, CDR2 FQGTGA. The ends were cut back, 1 base at V and 2 bases at J, with 7 bases in the middle. The CDR3 loop is CASSLMAATDTQYF. The CDR3 DNA follows: TGTGCCAGCAGCTTAATGGCAGCCACAGATACGCAGTATTTT.

This clone was seen once. This chain links TRBV28 with TRBJ2-3; a weak D match, TRBD2 (6 bases). Germline V gene lookup returns CDR1 MDHEN and CDR2 SYDVKM. Trimming shortened V by 5 bases and J by 2 bases, and 14 bases separated the two germline ends. The CDR3 runs 15 residues. As DNA, the CDR3 is TGTGCCAGCAGTCCCCCTGCGGGACTCACAGATACGCAGTATTTT. It codes for CASSPPAGLTDTQYF.

The rearrangement links TRBV27 to TRBJ2-3, with a tentative D call TRBD1 (5 bases). V lost 6 bases and J lost 6, with 13 bases in between. Germline CDR1 and CDR2: MNHEY and SMNVEV (reference sequence). This CDR3 region has 13 residues. Here the CDR3 DNA reads TGTGCCAGCAGGACATTTCAGGGTGATACGCAGTATTTT. This translates into CASRTFQGDTQYF.

A word on this clone: A far larger clone is a single base away, which makes a read error likely. V gene TRBV4-3 combines with J gene TRBJ1-1, with a tentative D call TRBD1 (6 bases). Germline V gene sequence: CDR1 LGHNA, CDR2 YSLEER. V dropped 5 bases and J dropped 10 bases, with 17 bases sitting between them. The CDR3 extends over 13 amino acids. The CDR3 spells CASSLGSTGIAFF. The CDR3 bases are TGCGCCAGCAGCTTAGGGTCCACAGGGATAGCTTTCTTT.

This clone occurred once. V usage is TRBV7-2 and J usage is TRBJ2-1; TRBD1 aligns across 9 bases. The CDR3 is 14 residues long. J was trimmed by 8 bases and V by 2 bases; bases with no gene match: 4. The germline V gene has CDR1 SGHTA and CDR2 FQGNSA. DNA of the CDR3: TGTGCCAGCAGCTTATGGACAGGGGTGGATGAGCAGTTCTTC. It translates to CASSLWTGVDEQFF.

V is TRBV28 and J is TRBJ2-6; the D is unclear. The CDR3 consists of 15 residues. Germline V gives CDR1 MDHEN, CDR2 SYDVKM. The V and J ends lost 5 bases and 0 bases respectively, with 8 bases between them. The CDR3 DNA sequence: TGTGCCAGCAGTCCAGTACACTCTGGGGCCAACGTCCTGACTTTC. Translated: CASSPVHSGANVLTF.

This rearrangement joins TRBV25-1 to TRBJ2-5; 8 nucleotides align to TRBD2. The germline V gene encodes CDR1 MGHDK and CDR2 SYGVNS. CDR3 size: 14 residues. The junction had 2 bases not matched to a gene; V was cut back by 3 bases and J by 2 bases. The DNA for the CDR3 is TGTGCCAGCAGTGACAGCGGGGGACAAGAGACCCAGTACTTC. It translates to CASSDSGGQETQYF.

The genes are TRBV27 and TRBJ2-1, with 14 bases fitting TRBD2. J gave up 6 bases and V 5 bases, and 3 bases lay outside the gene matches. Germline-derived CDR1 and CDR2 are MNHEY and SMNVEV (reference sequence). This CDR3 is built from 15 residues. The DNA of the CDR3 is TGTGCCAGCAGTCAAGGACTAGCGGGAGGCAATGAGCAGTTCTTC. Translated: CASSQGLAGGNEQFF.

This clone came up a few times. This sequence joins TRBV5-3 and TRBJ2-1; 14 nucleotides agree with TRBD2. TRBV5-3 is placed among ORFs of uncertain function. The CDR3 is 15 amino acids. The J segment lost 7 bases and the V segment lost 3 bases, leaving 3 bases of the junction unmatched. This CDR3 is CARSWGLAGENEQFF. The CDR3 DNA reads as TGTGCCAGAAGCTGGGGACTAGCGGGGGAAAATGAGCAGTTCTTC.

This chain links TRBV6-1 with TRBJ2-5; 8 bases are shared with TRBD2. The V gene's germline CDR1 is MNHNS and CDR2 SASEGT. The V segment lost 1 base and the J segment 2 bases; nucleotides outside the gene matches: 0. There are 14 residues in the CDR3. In DNA form, the CDR3 reads TGTGCCAGCAGTGAAGGCGGGGGGCAAGAGACCCAGTACTTC. Translated: CASSEGGGQETQYF.

The CDR3 is CAGSLTYEQYF. The CDR3, as DNA: TGTGCCGGCTCCTTGACCTACGAGCAGTACTTC. The V and J genes are TRBV30 and TRBJ2-7; D remains ambiguous. Per germline, CDR1 GTSNPN and CDR2 SVGIG (reference sequence). Trimming removed 8 bases at V and 2 bases at J, with 10 bases between. The CDR3 is made up of 11 amino acids.

This clone was seen just once. The rearrangement links TRBV2 to TRBJ1-1; possibly TRBD1 for D (5 bases). The CDR3 runs to 13 residues. CDR1 is SNHLY, CDR2 FYNNEI, per germline. Trimming removed 7 bases at V and 2 bases at J, with 11 bases between. CDR3 loop: CASTRQFNTEAFF. CDR3 sequence (DNA): TGTGCCAGCACCCGACAGTTTAACACTGAAGCTTTCTTT.

A word on this clone: The sample carries other DNA sequences with the same CDR3. The gene calls are TRBV2 and TRBJ2-7; no clear D gene. The CDR3 covers 14 residues. Germline assignment: CDR1 SNHLY and CDR2 FYNNEI. With 4 bases removed from V and 0 bases from J, the gap between germline ends came to 10 bases. CDR3 in DNA: TGTGCCAGCAGTGGAGGCAGCCTCTCCTACGAGCAGTACTTC. Its translation: CASSGGSLSYEQYF.

The chain combines TRBV7-2 with TRBJ2-2, with TRBD1 identical over 7 bases. The CDR3 is 14 amino acids. Germline V gives CDR1 SGHTA, CDR2 FQGNSA. Trimming cost V 6 bases and J 1 base; bases outside gene matches: 2. The CDR3 DNA reads TGTGCCAGCAGACAGGGGAGGAACACCGGGGAGCTGTTTTTT. This encodes CASRQGRNTGELFF.

The V call is TRBV6-5, the J call TRBJ1-1, with TRBD1 matching over 8 bases. The germline V gene has CDR1 MNHEY and CDR2 SVGAGI. V lost 8 bases, J lost 5 bases, and 4 bases stayed unmatched. CDR3 length equals 12 residues. The CDR3 reads CASLDRGTEAFF. CDR3 coding DNA: TGTGCCAGCCTAGACAGGGGAACTGAAGCTTTCTTT.

The sample holds a few counts of this clone. The chain joins TRBV2 to TRBJ2-1; no clear D. The CDR3 spans 13 residues. Trimming cost V 8 bases and J 0 bases, with 8 bases left between them. Germline CDR1 reads SNHLY; CDR2 reads FYNNEI. In DNA form, the CDR3 reads TGTGCCAGCCAGGAAATCTCCTACAATGAGCAGTTCTTC. Translating gives CASQEISYNEQFF.

CDR3 nucleotide sequence: TGTGCCAGCAGCTTCTTAGACAGGGGGCTCTCTGGAAACACCATATATTTT. This sequence encodes CASSFLDRGLSGNTIYF. V is TRBV7-2 and J is TRBJ1-3, with 10 bases fitting TRBD1. V was clipped by 3 bases and J by 0 bases; unmatched bases: 5. Germline assignment: CDR1 SGHTA and CDR2 FQGNSA. This CDR3 is built from 17 residues.

The chain employs TRBV9 and TRBJ2-6; 8 bases fit TRBD1. The CDR3 is 17 residues long. J gave up 2 bases and V 3 bases, and 7 bases lay outside the gene matches. Germline CDR1 SGDLS, CDR2 YYNGEE. The CDR3 protein is CASSDRGSLAGANVLTF. The CDR3 bases are TGTGCCAGCAGCGACAGGGGGTCCCTGGCTGGGGCCAACGTCCTGACTTTC.

This clone is medium-sized. The gene calls are TRBV4-1 and TRBJ1-1, with a weak D call TRBD1 (5 bases). Per germline, CDR1 MGHRA and CDR2 YSYEKL. The CDR3 has 15 residues. V was shortened by 0 bases and J by 2 bases, with 10 bases between the two germline ends. The CDR3 loop reads CASSQDLQGNTEAFF. The CDR3 DNA sequence: TGCGCCAGCAGCCAAGATCTCCAGGGTAACACTGAAGCTTTCTTT.